Included here is one T cell receptor (beta chain) sequence, with context. The antigen this receptor binds is unknown. No much larger clone is present one base from it, and per-base qualities are unavailable. This sample was taken from a study of blood T cell repertoires in COVID-19 (dated by TCRdb to between 2020 and 2021). Regarding the study in general: Collaborator samples came from the United States, Italy and Spain and covered acute and convalescent phases of COVID-19. The material from the prospective study consisted of cDNA or gDNA derived from T cells, B-cell-depleted T cells, or PBMCs. The dataset comprised deeply sampled blood TCRbeta repertoires from subjects exposed to, actively infected with, or recovered from COVID-19. The repertoires were released in a freely available public database intended as a resource for research on the immune response to SARS-CoV-2. The samples were drawn from two sources: the first 160 participants of the ongoing ImmuneRACE study, and 1,000 to 1,500 subjects contributed by 6 global collaborators. A de-identified subject ID, COVID-19 status, age in years and sex were almost always included in the sample metadata. Where available, HLA class I and class II types were obtained from metadata supplied by the sample provider rather than from assay-based typing.

Whole blood was collected in K2EDTA tubes by collaborating institutions according to the institutions' own protocols. For TCRbeta analysis, collaborator samples were shipped as frozen whole blood, as isolated PBMCs, or as DNA extracted from either sample type. There are 15 amino acids in the CDR3, from cysteine to phenylalanine inclusive. Of the read, only the CDR3 DNA is kept; its 45 bases are in frame from base 1. For CDR1 and CDR2, the germline V gene lists MNHEY and SVGAGI. Trimming at the junction amounts to 0 bases on V and 1 base on J, and the germline ends lie 8 bases apart. TCRbeta CDR3 regions were amplified from genomic DNA using the immunoSEQ Assay, a bias-controlled multiplex PCR. As for how the authors treated the data: The number of nucleated cells in each sample was estimated from the amplification of reference gene primers within the assay. Sequence reads were collapsed and filtered to measure the absolute abundance of every unique TCRbeta CDR3 rearrangement. For each sample, productive Simpson clonality was calculated as the square root of Simpson's diversity index across productive rearrangements. Held by TCRdb, this immuneACCESS table contains in-frame sequences only and omits some clones. Under half of the omission traces to an unresolved V gene where checked; the cause of the rest is unknown. The V and J calls and clone size are taken from that table; D and trimming were inferred from the DNA. The sample includes roughly 49,000 clones, with over 80% observed a single time. Around an eighth of the sample lies in the top ten.

Overall results and qualifications from the work: The quantity of clinical and demographic metadata differed by source and by participant and was supplied without curation.

This sequence uses TRBV6-5 and TRBJ2-3, with the identity of the D gene unclear. The TCR was taken from a human donor in a cohort sampled during active COVID-19. Sequencing was carried out using peripheral blood. The nucleotides are TGTGCCAGCAGTTACTCGCGGTTCGGCACAGATACGCAGTATTTT. This yields the protein CASSYSRFGTDTQYF.